A single sample is the source of the 15 T cell receptor beta chains below, sequenced in a study of response to subunit inactivated influenza vaccine. TCRdb re-called the RT-PCR reads through MiXCR, storing one row per CDR3 protein. The data show more than 450,000 distinct CDR3 sequences, 11% seen once. These data were also reused for a study on T cells expressing NK-cell markers. According to that study: 5'RACE template switching built TCR beta cDNA with unique molecular identifiers.

The source was PBMCs from blood, collected on the day of vaccination. The receptors derive from a man aged 50 or older who received an inactivated influenza vaccine.

CDR3 nucleotides: TGTGCCAGCAGCTTGTTCCGGGGTGGGGTGAACACTGAAGCTTTCTTT. Translating it yields CASSLFRGGVNTEAFF. This chain links TRBV7-9 with TRBJ1-1; no firm D call. This CDR3 contains 16 residues. The V end lost 3 bases, the J end lost 0 bases, and 14 bases lay between the germline ends. CDR1 and CDR2 (germline): SEHNR, FQNEAQ (reference sequence).

This clonotype was counted many times. As DNA, the CDR3 is TGTGCCAGCGGACAGGGGGCGGCAGAGACCCAGTACTTC. It is translated as CASGQGAAETQYF. This rearrangement joins TRBV19 to TRBJ2-5, with 11 nucleotides matching TRBD1. The CDR3 runs 13 residues. J lost 4 bases, V lost 9 bases, and 4 bases had no gene match. Germline V gene sequence: CDR1 LNHDA, CDR2 SQIVND (reference sequence).

The sample holds a few counts of this clonotype. The chain carries TRBV30 and TRBJ2-2; 9 positions match TRBD1. The length of the CDR3 is 14 residues. Germline V gene sequence: CDR1 GTSNPN, CDR2 SVGIG (reference sequence). V shed 4 bases and J 4 bases; nucleotides not matched to a gene: 4. The CDR3 spells CAWTRQGGTGELFF. CDR3 sequence (DNA): TGTGCCTGGACCCGACAGGGGGGCACCGGGGAGCTGTTTTTT.

This rearrangement joins TRBV7-2 to TRBJ2-7; D is possibly TRBD1 (6 bases). Looked up from germline, CDR1 is SGHTA and CDR2 is FQGNSA. The germline V and J ends were trimmed by 6 bases and 4 bases, with 19 bases remaining between them. The CDR3 spans 15 residues. The CDR3 region is CASSHRTGLRYEQYF. Written as DNA, the CDR3 is TGTGCCAGCAGTCATCGCACAGGGTTGAGGTACGAGCAGTACTTC.

The chain has TRBV11-1 and TRBJ2-1; TRBD2 agrees at 13 bases. The CDR3 has 19 amino acids. Trimming cost V 4 bases and J 2 bases; bases outside gene matches: 11. Germline V gene data show CDR1 as SGHAT and CDR2 as FQDESV (reference sequence). The CDR3 is CASSSPGLAGRKAYNEQFF. As DNA, the CDR3 is TGTGCCAGCAGCTCCCCGGGACTAGCGGGGAGAAAGGCCTACAATGAGCAGTTCTTC.

The chain links TRBV20-1 to TRBJ1-2; 8 bases match TRBD1. Germline V CDR1 and CDR2: DFQATT, SNEGSKA (reference sequence). This CDR3 is built from 15 residues. The junction had 14 bases not matched to a gene; V was cut back by 7 bases and J by 4 bases. CDR3 sequence: CSVDPLDRGGYGYTF. DNA of the CDR3: TGCAGTGTTGACCCTCTTGACAGGGGCGGCTATGGCTACACCTTC.

This clonotype has just a few counts. The rearrangement uses TRBV27 and TRBJ2-1, with D hard to call. The V end was cut by 3 bases, the J end by 9 bases, with 12 bases between. The germline gives CDR1 MNHEY, CDR2 SMNVEV (reference sequence). The CDR3 is 13 amino acids. The CDR3 nucleotides read TGTGCCAGCAGTTTTGTTACCGCCGGTGAGCAGTTCTTC. This codes for CASSFVTAGEQFF.

This clonotype was counted between two and nine times. The CDR3 nucleotides are TGTGCCAGCAGCGTGGGGACTAGCGGGAGAGCAGATACGCAGTATTTT. Residues: CASSVGTSGRADTQYF. The rearrangement links TRBV9 to TRBJ2-3, with 14 bases that match TRBD2. V lost 2 bases, J lost 4 bases, and 3 bases stayed unmatched. The CDR3 runs 16 residues. CDR1 is SGDLS, CDR2 YYNGEE, per germline.

CDR3 nucleotides: TGCGCCAGCAGCTTGGAGTCGCCTTCATCGAACGGACCGCTGAAGGAGGAGACCCAGTACTTC. It translates to CASSLESPSSNGPLKEETQYF. V is TRBV5-1 and J is TRBJ2-5; D gene unclear. The CDR3 has 21 residues. The V gene lost 0 bases and the J gene lost 5 bases, with 32 bases spanning the gap. From germline, CDR1 is SGHRS and CDR2 YFSETQ.

The table lists this clonotype with a few counts. This sequence joins TRBV4-1 and TRBJ2-7; D may be TRBD1 (5 bases). Germline CDR1 reads MGHRA; CDR2 reads YSYEKL. V was cut by 0 bases and J by 5 bases, with 11 bases left in between. This CDR3 contains 14 residues. The CDR3 sequence: CASSQDRVYHEQYF. Here the CDR3 DNA reads TGCGCCAGCAGCCAAGACAGGGTTTATCACGAGCAGTACTTC.

The rearrangement links TRBV7-8 to TRBJ2-3, with 8 bases lining up with TRBD1. Germline CDR1 and CDR2: SGHVS and FQNEAQ. The CDR3 loop spans 14 amino acids. The V gene end was trimmed by 5 bases and the J gene end by 5 bases; junction bases not matched to a gene: 6. CDR3 bases: TGTGCCAGCAGCCGGACAGGGTTTATAGATACGCAGTATTTT. Translated, it gives CASSRTGFIDTQYF.

The chain joins TRBV6-6 to TRBJ2-7; 8 nucleotides agree with TRBD1. The CDR3 has 13 amino acids. V shed 6 bases and J 7 bases; nucleotides not matched to a gene: 8. CDR1 is MNHNY and CDR2 is SVGAGI in the germline V gene (reference sequence). CDR3 sequence reads: CASRGQVGQEQYF. The CDR3 nucleotides are TGTGCCAGCAGGGGACAGGTTGGTCAGGAGCAGTACTTC.

The rearrangement uses TRBV2 and TRBJ2-5; no definite D call. Germline CDR1 SNHLY, CDR2 FYNNEI. The CDR3 has 13 residues. Trimming took off 10 bases at V and 1 base at J, with 13 bases between the two ends. The CDR3 nucleotides are TGTGCCATCTTGAGGCAGGCCCAAGAGACCCAGTACTTC. Translating gives CAILRQAQETQYF.

The V call is TRBV6-2 or TRBV6-3, the J call TRBJ2-7; tentatively, D is TRBD2 (5 bases). CDR3 size: 12 residues. Germline V gene sequence: CDR1 MNHEY, CDR2 SVGEGT. Trimming stripped 2 bases from V and 6 bases from J, with 8 bases between. The CDR3 region is CASSYPAGEQYF. CDR3 bases: TGTGCCAGCAGTTACCCCGCGGGCGAGCAGTACTTC.

The chain joins TRBV20-1 to TRBJ2-2, with 8 bases lining up with TRBD1. This CDR3 comprises 14 residues. Unmatched junction bases numbered 6, after V lost 2 bases and J lost 7 bases. The germline CDR1 and CDR2 sequences are DFQATT and SNEGSKA (reference sequence). The DNA for the CDR3 is TGCAGTGCTAGACTTCAGGGGGCGGTCGGGGAGCTGTTTTTT. It is translated as CSARLQGAVGELFF.